This T cell receptor (beta chain) appears in the sequencing data of a study of T cell clones after liver transplantation. Across the whole study: HCV positivity affected three of eight recipients; the rest lacked autoimmune or viral indications.

The CDR3 spans 14 residues. The V gene's germline CDR1 is MNHNS and CDR2 SASEGT. V lost 6 bases and J lost 0, with 8 bases in between. Measured with immunoSEQ multiplex PCR; TCRdb has only the in-frame clones, and not every one. The sample records 35,000 to 45,000 clones, about 82% being singletons. The receptor was derived from a human patient who received a liver transplant. A subset of T cells may come from the graft donor. The rearrangement joins TRBV6-1 to TRBJ2-2; D ambiguous. The sequencing here drew on CD4+ T cells from blood, taken 24 months after liver transplant. CDR3 in DNA: TGTGCCAGCAGACCCGCTCCGAACACCGGGGAGCTGTTTTTT. Protein sequence: CASRPAPNTGELFF.